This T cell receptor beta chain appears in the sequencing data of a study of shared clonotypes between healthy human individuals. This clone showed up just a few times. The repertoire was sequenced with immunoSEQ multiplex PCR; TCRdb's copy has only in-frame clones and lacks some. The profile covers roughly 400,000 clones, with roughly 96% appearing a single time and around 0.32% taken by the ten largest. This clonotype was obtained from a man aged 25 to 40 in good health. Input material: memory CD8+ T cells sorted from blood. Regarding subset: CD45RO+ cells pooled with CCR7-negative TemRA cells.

CDR3 region: CASSPTGVLAFF. The CDR3 DNA reads TGTGCCAGCAGTCCCACAGGAGTATTGGCTTTCTTT. This chain links TRBV28 with TRBJ1-1, with a possible D match to TRBD1 (5 bases). Deletions cut 5 bases from V and 11 bases from J, with 15 bases between. CDR3 size: 12 residues. Germline CDR1 reads MDHEN; CDR2 reads SYDVKM.